This entry concerns a single T cell receptor (beta chain). Its antigen has not been determined. Base qualities are not recorded, but no much larger clone differs from it by a single base. This entry belongs to a study of patients and donors after allogeneic stem cell transplantation (dated by TCRdb to between 2020 and 2021). The protocol used for the library was RT-PCR. The data were produced on a NextSeq 550. The public reads were reanalyzed by TCRdb: fastp trimming at Q25, MiXCR alignment, in-frame beta chains only. For every CDR3 protein sequence, its rows merge into one entry that carries the most common genes and DNA. The sample table contains over 150,000 distinct CDR3 sequences; only one count was recorded for 30% of them. The biggest ten clones account for 3.2% of the sample. The germline V gene yields SGDLS for CDR1 and YYNGEE for CDR2. V is clipped by 0 bases and J by 9 bases, and the sequence between their germline boundaries is 16 bases long. The CDR3 holds 16 amino acids from the cysteine to the phenylalanine. Only the CDR3 part of the read is kept: 48 bases, read in frame from the first base.

The rearrangement combines TRBV9 with TRBJ1-6; the D gene is perhaps TRBD1, on 5 matching bases. The sequence was obtained from a human donor who was either an allogeneic HSCT recipient or a stem cell or donor lymphocyte infusion donor (not recorded which). It is not recorded whose cells these are; they may come from a transplant donor. Sequencing was performed on blood, either unsorted or a sorted T cell fraction (not recorded which). CDR3 reads: CASSVVGDQRTSPLHF. The DNA sequence follows: TGTGCCAGCAGCGTAGTCGGGGACCAGCGGACTTCACCCCTCCACTTT.